This T cell receptor (beta chain) derives from a study of identical twins. General observations from the study: Abundant beta clonotypes from cord blood bore fewer insertions; memory repertoires lacked this pattern. Models came in too low on out-of-frame TCR alpha sharing in monozygotic twins. Where beta out-of-frame sequences were concerned, excess twin sharing was weaker.

V was trimmed by 5 bases and J by 1 base, leaving 15 bases between them. CDR1 is SGHAT and CDR2 is FQNNGV in the germline V gene. This CDR3 has 16 residues. This clonotype has ten or more counts. Antigen: not known. Everyone who donated was a healthy Caucasian. Each CDR3 protein is one row after TCRdb ran MiXCR on the 5' RACE reads. The data show 400,000 or so distinct CDR3 sequences, about 9% seen once. The receptor was derived from a woman in her fifties or sixties in good health. The rearrangement links TRBV11-2 to TRBJ2-1; D perhaps matches TRBD2 (5 bases). Sequencing was performed on naive T cells sorted from blood. The CDR3 DNA follows: TGTGCCAGCAGCCCGCGAACTAGTGTATCCTACAATGAGCAGTTCTTC. Protein product: CASSPRTSVSYNEQFF.